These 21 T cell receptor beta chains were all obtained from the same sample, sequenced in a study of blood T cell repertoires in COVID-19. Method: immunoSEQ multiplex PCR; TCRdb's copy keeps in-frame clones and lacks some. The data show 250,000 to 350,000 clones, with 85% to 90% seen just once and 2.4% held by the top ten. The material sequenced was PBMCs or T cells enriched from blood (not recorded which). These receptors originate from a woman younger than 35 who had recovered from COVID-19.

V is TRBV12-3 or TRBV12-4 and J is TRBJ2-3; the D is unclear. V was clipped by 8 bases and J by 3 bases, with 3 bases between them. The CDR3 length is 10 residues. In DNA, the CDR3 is TGTGCCAGCTCGACAGATACGCAGTATTTT. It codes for CASSTDTQYF.

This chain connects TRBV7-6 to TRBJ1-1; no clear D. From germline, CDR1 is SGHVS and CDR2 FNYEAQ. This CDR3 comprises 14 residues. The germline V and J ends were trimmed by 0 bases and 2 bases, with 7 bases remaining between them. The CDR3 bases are TGTGCCAGCAGCTTAGCATCGACTAACACTGAAGCTTTCTTT. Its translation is CASSLASTNTEAFF.

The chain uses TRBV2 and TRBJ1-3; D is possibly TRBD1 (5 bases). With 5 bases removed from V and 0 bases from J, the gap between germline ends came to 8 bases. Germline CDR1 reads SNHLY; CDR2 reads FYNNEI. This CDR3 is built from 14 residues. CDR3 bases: TGTGCCAGCAGTACAGGCTTCTCTGGAAACACCATATATTTT. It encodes CASSTGFSGNTIYF.

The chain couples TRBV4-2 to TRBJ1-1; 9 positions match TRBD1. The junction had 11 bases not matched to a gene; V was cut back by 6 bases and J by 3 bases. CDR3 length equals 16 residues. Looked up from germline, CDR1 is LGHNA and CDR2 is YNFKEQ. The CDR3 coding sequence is TGTGCCAGCAGGAAGTATACAGGGGGCGTGGACACTGAAGCTTTCTTT. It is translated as CASRKYTGGVDTEAFF.

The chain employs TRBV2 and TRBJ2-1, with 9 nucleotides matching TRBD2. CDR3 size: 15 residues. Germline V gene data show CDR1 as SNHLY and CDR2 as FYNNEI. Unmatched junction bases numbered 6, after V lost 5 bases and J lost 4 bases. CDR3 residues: CASSSAGGPYNEQFF. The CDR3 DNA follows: TGTGCCAGCAGTTCGGCGGGGGGGCCTTACAATGAGCAGTTCTTC.

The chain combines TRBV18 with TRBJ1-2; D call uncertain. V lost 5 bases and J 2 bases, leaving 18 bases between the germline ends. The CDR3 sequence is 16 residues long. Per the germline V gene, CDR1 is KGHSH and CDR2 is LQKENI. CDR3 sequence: CASSNLNAPKNYGYTF. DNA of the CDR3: TGTGCCAGCTCAAATTTAAACGCCCCTAAAAACTATGGCTACACCTTC.

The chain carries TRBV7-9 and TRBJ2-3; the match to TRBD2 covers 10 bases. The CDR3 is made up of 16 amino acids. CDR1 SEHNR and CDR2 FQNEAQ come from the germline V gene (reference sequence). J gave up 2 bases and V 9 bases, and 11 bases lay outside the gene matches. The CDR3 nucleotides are TGTGCCAGTCCCACTTCTAGCGGGGGATCCACAGATACGCAGTATTTT. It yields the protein CASPTSSGGSTDTQYF.

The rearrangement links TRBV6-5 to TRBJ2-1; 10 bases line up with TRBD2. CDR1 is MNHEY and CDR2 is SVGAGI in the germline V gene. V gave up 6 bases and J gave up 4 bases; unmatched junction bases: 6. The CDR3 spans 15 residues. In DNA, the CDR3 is TGTGCCAGCAGCATGAGCGGGGGGGCGTACAATGAGCAGTTCTTC. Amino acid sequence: CASSMSGGAYNEQFF.

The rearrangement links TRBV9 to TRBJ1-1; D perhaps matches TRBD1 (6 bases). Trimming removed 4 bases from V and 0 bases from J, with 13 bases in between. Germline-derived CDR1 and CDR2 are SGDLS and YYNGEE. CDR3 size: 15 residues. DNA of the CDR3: TGTGCCAGCAGCCTGGGGGCCAGCCTGAACACTGAAGCTTTCTTT. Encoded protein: CASSLGASLNTEAFF.

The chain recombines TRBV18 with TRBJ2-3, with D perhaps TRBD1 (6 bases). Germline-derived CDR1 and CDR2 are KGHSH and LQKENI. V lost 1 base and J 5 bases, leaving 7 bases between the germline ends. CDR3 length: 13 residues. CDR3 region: CASSPLDRDTQYF. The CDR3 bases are TGTGCCAGCTCACCACTGGACAGAGATACGCAGTATTTT. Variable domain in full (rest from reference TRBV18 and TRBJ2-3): NAGVMQNPRHLVRRRGQEARLRCSPMKGHSHVYWYRQLPEEGLKFMVYLQKENIIDESGMPKERFSAEFPKEGPSILRIQQVVRGDSAAYFCASSPLDRDTQYFGPGTRLTVL.

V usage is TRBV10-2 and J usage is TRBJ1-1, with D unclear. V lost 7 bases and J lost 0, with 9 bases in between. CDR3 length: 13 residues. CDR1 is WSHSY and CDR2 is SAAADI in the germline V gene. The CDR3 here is CASKRDLNTEAFF. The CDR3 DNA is TGCGCCAGCAAGAGGGATTTGAACACTGAAGCTTTCTTT.

The CDR3 protein is CASSPSAYEQYF. As DNA, the CDR3 is TGTGCCAGCAGTCCTAGTGCCTACGAGCAGTACTTC. V and J are TRBV12-3 or TRBV12-4 and TRBJ2-7; no clear D. V lost 5 bases and J lost 2, with 7 bases in between. The length of the CDR3 is 12 residues.

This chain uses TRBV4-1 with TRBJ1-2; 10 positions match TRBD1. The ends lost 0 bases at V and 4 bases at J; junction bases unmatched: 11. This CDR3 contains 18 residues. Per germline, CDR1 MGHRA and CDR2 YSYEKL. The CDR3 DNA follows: TGCGCCAGCAGCCAAGATGAAGGTGGACAGGGGGGCCCCTATGGCTACACCTTC. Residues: CASSQDEGGQGGPYGYTF.

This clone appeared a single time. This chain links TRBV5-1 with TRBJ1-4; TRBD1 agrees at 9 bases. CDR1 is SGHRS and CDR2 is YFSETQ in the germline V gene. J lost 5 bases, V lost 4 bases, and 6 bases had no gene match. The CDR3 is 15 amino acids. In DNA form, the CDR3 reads TGCGCCAGCAGCCAATTAGGACAGGGGAATGAAAAACTGTTTTTT. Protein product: CASSQLGQGNEKLFF.

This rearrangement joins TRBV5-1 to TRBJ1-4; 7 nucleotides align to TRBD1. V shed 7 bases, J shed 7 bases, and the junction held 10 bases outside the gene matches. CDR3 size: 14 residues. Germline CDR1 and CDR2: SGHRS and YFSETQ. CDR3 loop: CASGLTGSSEKLFF. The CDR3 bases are TGCGCCAGCGGCCTGACAGGGTCTAGTGAAAAACTGTTTTTT.

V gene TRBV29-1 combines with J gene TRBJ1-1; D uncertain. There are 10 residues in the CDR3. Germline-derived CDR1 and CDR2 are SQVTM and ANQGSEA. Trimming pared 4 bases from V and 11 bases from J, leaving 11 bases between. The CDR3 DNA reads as TGCAGCGTTGTGCGGGGAGTGGCTTTCTTT. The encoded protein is CSVVRGVAFF. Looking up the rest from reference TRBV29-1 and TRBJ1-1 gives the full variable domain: SAVISQKPSRDICQRGTSLTIQCQVDSQVTMMFWYRQQPGQSLTLIATANQGSEATYESGFVIDKFPISRPNLTFSTLTVSNMSPEDSSIYLCSVVRGVAFFGQGTRLTVV.

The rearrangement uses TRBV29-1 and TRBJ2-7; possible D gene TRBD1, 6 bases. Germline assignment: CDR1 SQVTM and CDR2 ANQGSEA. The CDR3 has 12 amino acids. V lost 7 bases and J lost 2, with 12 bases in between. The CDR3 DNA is TGCAGCGCCGCAGGGGTGGCCTACGAGCAGTACTTC. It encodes CSAAGVAYEQYF.

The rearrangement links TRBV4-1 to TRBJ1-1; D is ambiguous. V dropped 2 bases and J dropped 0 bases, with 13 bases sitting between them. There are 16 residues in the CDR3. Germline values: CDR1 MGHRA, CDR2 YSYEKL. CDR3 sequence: CASSQSGSLMNTEAFF. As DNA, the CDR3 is TGCGCCAGCAGCCAATCGGGTTCTTTGATGAACACTGAAGCTTTCTTT.

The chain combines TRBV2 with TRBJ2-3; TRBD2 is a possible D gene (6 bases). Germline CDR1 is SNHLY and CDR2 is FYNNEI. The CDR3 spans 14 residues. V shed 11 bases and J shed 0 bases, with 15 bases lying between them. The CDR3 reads CARRGLESTDTQYF. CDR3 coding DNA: TGTGCCCGTCGGGGACTTGAAAGCACAGATACGCAGTATTTT.

CDR3 in DNA: TGCGCCAGCCCCTCGAGAAGAAGAACCGGACAGGGTAATTCACCCCTCCACTTT. It yields the protein CASPSRRRTGQGNSPLHF. The chain recombines TRBV23-1 with TRBJ1-6; 8 bases are shared with TRBD1. TRBV23-1 is an ORF, with its function uncertain. With V trimmed by 8 bases and J by 6 bases, 18 bases remained unmatched. CDR3 length: 18 residues.

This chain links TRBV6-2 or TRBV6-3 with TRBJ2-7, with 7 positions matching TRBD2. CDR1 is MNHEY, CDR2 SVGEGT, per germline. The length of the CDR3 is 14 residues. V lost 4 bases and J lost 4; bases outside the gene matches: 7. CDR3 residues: CASSLGLVRYEQYF. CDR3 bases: TGTGCCAGCAGTTTAGGACTAGTCCGGTACGAGCAGTACTTC.